What follows are 4 T cell receptor beta chains derived from one specimen sequenced in a study of human T cells and chemical hapten exposure. Regarding time point: patch test 2, 6 weeks after DPC sensitization. Treatment described: therapeutic diphenylcyclopropenone sensitization with weekly scalp DPC. A single record per CDR3 protein comes from TCRdb applying MiXCR to the RACE reads. The data show around 360,000 distinct CDR3 sequences, about 6% seen once. This specimen consisted of whole blood, obtained in connection with sensitization to the hapten diphenylcyclopropenone (DPC). The receptors here all came from a woman under 30 with alopecia areata. Some clones in this sample may be carry-over from other donors' samples.

This clonotype came up a few times. The chain employs TRBV28 and TRBJ2-4; no clear D gene. The CDR3 runs 12 residues. CDR1 MDHEN and CDR2 SYDVKM come from the germline V gene. V was cut by 2 bases and J by 8 bases, with 7 bases left in between. The CDR3 here is CASSLSQDIQYF. The DNA for the CDR3 is TGTGCCAGCAGTTTAAGCCAGGACATTCAGTACTTC.

The CDR3 protein is CASSQGETNTGELFF. CDR3 DNA: TGTGCCAGCAGCCAGGGAGAAACCAACACCGGGGAGCTGTTTTTT. The V and J genes are TRBV7-9 and TRBJ2-2; D assignment may be TRBD1 or TRBD2 (5 bases each). Germline loops: CDR1 SEHNR, CDR2 FQNEAQ (reference sequence). Between the trimmed V and J ends, which lost 5 bases and 2 bases, there was a span of 12 bases. The CDR3 sequence is 15 residues long.

The table lists this clonotype with many counts. The chain couples TRBV4-3 to TRBJ2-1; D is unresolved. CDR1 is LGHNA, CDR2 YSLEER, per germline. The V gene lost 0 bases and the J gene lost 3 bases, with 3 bases spanning the gap. The CDR3 is made up of 13 amino acids. The CDR3 DNA reads as TGCGCCAGCAGCCAAGAACTCTACAATGAGCAGTTCTTC. This codes for CASSQELYNEQFF.

This clonotype came up a few times. This chain connects TRBV18 to TRBJ2-2; D gene ambiguous. V was shortened by 2 bases and J by 8 bases, with 12 bases between the two germline ends. The CDR3 loop spans 14 amino acids. Germline values: CDR1 KGHSH, CDR2 LQKENI. The CDR3 loop reads CASSPAGRPGELFF. In DNA form, the CDR3 reads TGTGCCAGCTCACCAGCCGGACGGCCTGGGGAGCTGTTTTTT. The full variable domain, in which reference TRBV18 and TRBJ2-2 provide the parts outside the CDR3, is NAGVMQNPRHLVRRRGQEARLRCSPMKGHSHVYWYRQLPEEGLKFMVYLQKENIIDESGMPKERFSAEFPKEGPSILRIQQVVRGDSAAYFCASSPAGRPGELFFGEGSRLTVL.